This TCR beta chain stems from a study of control samples from healthy donors and cancer patients. The data were produced by immunoSEQ multiplex PCR, yet TCRdb's version contains in-frame clones alone and is incomplete. The sample contains about 150,000 clones, 93% of which appear only once. This CDR3 spans 14 amino acids. CDR1 is SGHNT and CDR2 is YENEEA in the germline V gene. The V segment lost 5 bases and the J segment 6 bases; nucleotides outside the gene matches: 6. V usage is TRBV11-3 and J usage is TRBJ2-5; 10 positions agree with TRBD1. This receptor was taken from a man aged 50-60 years in good health. The sample comprised blood. The CDR3 bases are TGTGCCAGCAGCCCCGGGACAGGGGCGAAGACCCAGTACTTC. Its protein product is CASSPGTGAKTQYF.